These T cell receptor beta chains were read from a single sample in a study of vaccination and CD4 T cells after COVID-19. MiXCR, applied by TCRdb to the PCR reads, yields one record per CDR3 protein. The sample yields nearly 25,000 distinct CDR3 sequences, less than 40% seen once. Their specific antigens are unknown. The sequencing used CD4+ T cells from blood, cultured in vitro, collected about 7 months after SARS-CoV-2 vaccination. These receptors originate from a human donor who had recovered from COVID-19. CDR3s include the opening cysteine and the closing phenylalanine or tryptophan. Each record gives: clone size, CDR3 length, V gene, J gene, D gene, CDR3 DNA, CDR3 protein. The D gene is left open where the match is weak. Expanded clones are given a class, and other clones once, few, many or no size at all.

clone size: .; CDR3 length: 13; V gene: TRBV19; J gene: TRBJ2-1; D gene: .; CDR3 DNA: TGTGCCAGTAGTATCTCTGGAGGGGCTGAGCAGTTCTTC; CDR3 protein: CASSISGGAEQFF
clone size: .; CDR3 length: 15; V gene: TRBV19; J gene: TRBJ1-2; D gene: .; CDR3 DNA: TGTGCCAGTAGTGGGTACAGCCAAACTAACTATGGCTACACCTTC; CDR3 protein: CASSGYSQTNYGYTF
clone size: .; CDR3 length: 13; V gene: TRBV20-1; J gene: TRBJ2-7; D gene: .; CDR3 DNA: TGCAGTGCTAAAGTGACAGGTACCTACGAGCAGTACTTC; CDR3 protein: CSAKVTGTYEQYF
clone size: few; CDR3 length: 14; V gene: TRBV18; J gene: TRBJ2-5; D gene: .; CDR3 DNA: TGTGCCAGCTCACCACTGCAGGCTCAAGAGACCCAGTACTTC; CDR3 protein: CASSPLQAQETQYF
clone size: .; CDR3 length: 14; V gene: TRBV20-1; J gene: TRBJ2-7; D gene: .; CDR3 DNA: TGCAGTGCTGGGGGCCGGGACTTTCCCTACGAGCAGTACTTC; CDR3 protein: CSAGGRDFPYEQYF
clone size: .; CDR3 length: 13; V gene: TRBV19; J gene: TRBJ2-7; D gene: TRBD1; CDR3 DNA: TGTGCCAGTAGTAGTGACAGGGGCTACGAGCAGTACTTC; CDR3 protein: CASSSDRGYEQYF
clone size: few; CDR3 length: 13; V gene: TRBV10-3; J gene: TRBJ1-1; D gene: .; CDR3 DNA: TGTGCCATCAGCGGTCTGGTGGGGGCTGAAGCTTTCTTT; CDR3 protein: CAISGLVGAEAFF
clone size: .; CDR3 length: 15; V gene: TRBV7-6; J gene: TRBJ2-2; D gene: TRBD2; CDR3 DNA: TGTGCCAGCAGCTTGCTAGCGGGAGGGCCCGGGGAGCTGTTTTTT; CDR3 protein: CASSLLAGGPGELFF
clone size: few; CDR3 length: 15; V gene: TRBV7-2; J gene: TRBJ1-5; D gene: TRBD1; CDR3 DNA: TGTGCCAGCAGCTTACGACAGGGGGCAGGGCAGCCCCAGCATTTT; CDR3 protein: CASSLRQGAGQPQHF
clone size: few; CDR3 length: 13; V gene: TRBV20-1; J gene: TRBJ1-1; D gene: .; CDR3 DNA: TGCAGTGCTGTAGGGGGGGTGTACACTGAAGCTTTCTTT; CDR3 protein: CSAVGGVYTEAFF
clone size: medium-sized; CDR3 length: 15; V gene: TRBV7-9; J gene: TRBJ2-1; D gene: TRBD1; CDR3 DNA: TGTGCCAGCAGCCCAGGGGGACAGGATATCAATGAGCAGTTCTTC; CDR3 protein: CASSPGGQDINEQFF
clone size: .; CDR3 length: 15; V gene: TRBV7-2; J gene: TRBJ2-6; D gene: TRBD1; CDR3 DNA: TGTGCCAGCAGCTTCACAGGGGTTGGGGCCAACGTCCTGACTTTC; CDR3 protein: CASSFTGVGANVLTF
clone size: .; CDR3 length: 13; V gene: TRBV20-1; J gene: TRBJ1-5; D gene: .; CDR3 DNA: TGCAGTGCTAGAAGGAGCAGGGTACAGCCCCAGCATTTT; CDR3 protein: CSARRSRVQPQHF
clone size: few; CDR3 length: 15; V gene: TRBV7-9; J gene: TRBJ1-3; D gene: .; CDR3 DNA: TGTGCCAGCAGCTTAGGGCACCCCTCTGGAAACACCATATATTTT; CDR3 protein: CASSLGHPSGNTIYF
clone size: .; CDR3 length: 14; V gene: TRBV5-4; J gene: TRBJ1-1; D gene: TRBD1; CDR3 DNA: TGTGCCAGCAGCCCCGGGACAGGAGGAATTGAAGCTTTCTTT; CDR3 protein: CASSPGTGGIEAFF
clone size: .; CDR3 length: 14; V gene: TRBV12-3/TRBV12-4; J gene: TRBJ1-2; D gene: .; CDR3 DNA: TGTGCCAGCAGTTTAGTTCCAAATAACTATGGCTACACCTTC; CDR3 protein: CASSLVPNNYGYTF
clone size: .; CDR3 length: 15; V gene: TRBV20-1; J gene: TRBJ1-5; D gene: .; CDR3 DNA: TGCAGTGCTAGACGGGGGGGGACAACCAATCAGCCCCAGCATTTT; CDR3 protein: CSARRGGTTNQPQHF
clone size: few; CDR3 length: 19; V gene: TRBV6-1; J gene: TRBJ2-5; D gene: TRBD2; CDR3 DNA: TGTGCCAGCAGTGCACACCCTAGCGGGAGTCGACTGATAGGAGAGACCCAGTACTTC; CDR3 protein: CASSAHPSGSRLIGETQYF
clone size: .; CDR3 length: 14; V gene: TRBV7-2; J gene: TRBJ2-5; D gene: TRBD1; CDR3 DNA: TGTGCCAGCAGCTCACAGGGACAGCGGAAGACCCAGTACTTC; CDR3 protein: CASSSQGQRKTQYF
clone size: .; CDR3 length: 15; V gene: TRBV15; J gene: TRBJ1-1; D gene: .; CDR3 DNA: TGTGCCACCAGCAGAGATTTCCAGGGGCAAGTCATAGCTTTCTTT; CDR3 protein: CATSRDFQGQVIAFF
clone size: .; CDR3 length: 15; V gene: TRBV18; J gene: TRBJ1-2; D gene: .; CDR3 DNA: TGTGCCAGCTCACCCTACCGGGACGCTAACTATGGCTACACCTTC; CDR3 protein: CASSPYRDANYGYTF
clone size: .; CDR3 length: 12; V gene: TRBV6-5; J gene: TRBJ1-5; D gene: .; CDR3 DNA: TGTGCCAGCAGCTACGTTGGTCAGCCCCAGCATTTT; CDR3 protein: CASSYVGQPQHF
clone size: .; CDR3 length: 15; V gene: TRBV6-1; J gene: TRBJ2-3; D gene: .; CDR3 DNA: TGTGCCAGCAGTGAAGCTGTAAGGGTCAGGGATACGCAGTATTTT; CDR3 protein: CASSEAVRVRDTQYF